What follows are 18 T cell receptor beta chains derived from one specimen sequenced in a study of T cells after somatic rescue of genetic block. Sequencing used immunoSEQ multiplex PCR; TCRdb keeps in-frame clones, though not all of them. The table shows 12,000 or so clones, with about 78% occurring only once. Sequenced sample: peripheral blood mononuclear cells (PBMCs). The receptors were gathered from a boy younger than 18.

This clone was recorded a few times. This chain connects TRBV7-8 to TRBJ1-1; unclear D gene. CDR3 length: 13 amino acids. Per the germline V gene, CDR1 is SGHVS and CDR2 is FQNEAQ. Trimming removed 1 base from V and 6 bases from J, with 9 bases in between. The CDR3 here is CASSLGLSPEAFF. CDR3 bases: TGTGCCAGCAGCTTAGGTTTGAGCCCTGAAGCTTTCTTT. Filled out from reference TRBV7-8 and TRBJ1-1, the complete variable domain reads GAGVSQSPRYKVAKRGQDVALRCDPISGHVSLFWYQQALGQGPEFLTYFQNEAQLDKSGLPSDRFFAERPEGSVSTLKIQRTQQEDSAVYLCASSLGLSPEAFFGQGTRLTVV.

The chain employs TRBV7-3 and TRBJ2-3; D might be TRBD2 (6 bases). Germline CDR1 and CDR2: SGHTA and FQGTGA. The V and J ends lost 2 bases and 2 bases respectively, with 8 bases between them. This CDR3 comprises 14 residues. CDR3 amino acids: CASSLAGTTDTQYF. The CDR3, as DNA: TGTGCCAGCAGCTTAGCGGGAACCACAGATACGCAGTATTTT.

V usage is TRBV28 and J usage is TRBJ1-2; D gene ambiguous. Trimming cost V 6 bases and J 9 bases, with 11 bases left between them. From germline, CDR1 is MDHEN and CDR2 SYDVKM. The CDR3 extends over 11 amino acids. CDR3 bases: TGTGCCAGCAGGGAAAGTCTCAGCTACACCTTC. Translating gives CASRESLSYTF.

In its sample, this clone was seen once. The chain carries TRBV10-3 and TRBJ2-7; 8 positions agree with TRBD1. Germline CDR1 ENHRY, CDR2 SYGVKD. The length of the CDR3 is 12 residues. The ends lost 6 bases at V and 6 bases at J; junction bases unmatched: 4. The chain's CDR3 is CAIREGQGEQYF. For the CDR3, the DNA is TGTGCCATCAGGGAAGGACAGGGCGAGCAGTACTTC.

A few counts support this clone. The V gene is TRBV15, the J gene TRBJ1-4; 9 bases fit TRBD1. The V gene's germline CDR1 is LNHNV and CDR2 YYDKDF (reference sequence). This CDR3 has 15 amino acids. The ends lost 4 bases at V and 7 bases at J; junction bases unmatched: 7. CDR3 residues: CATSKEGQGSEKLFF. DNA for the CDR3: TGTGCCACCAGCAAGGAGGGACAGGGTAGTGAAAAACTGTTTTTT.

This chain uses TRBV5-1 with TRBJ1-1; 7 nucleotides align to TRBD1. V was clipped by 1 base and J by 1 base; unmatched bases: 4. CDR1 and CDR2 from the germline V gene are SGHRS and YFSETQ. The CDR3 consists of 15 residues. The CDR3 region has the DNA TGCGCCAGCAGCTTGTTCGACAGGGAGAACACTGAAGCTTTCTTT. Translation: CASSLFDRENTEAFF.

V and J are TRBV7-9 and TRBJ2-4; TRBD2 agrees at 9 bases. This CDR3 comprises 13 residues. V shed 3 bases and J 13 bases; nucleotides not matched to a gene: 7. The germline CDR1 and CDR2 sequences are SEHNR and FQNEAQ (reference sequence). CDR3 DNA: TGTGCCAGCAGCTTGGCGGGGGGGCTATTCCAGTACTTC. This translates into CASSLAGGLFQYF.

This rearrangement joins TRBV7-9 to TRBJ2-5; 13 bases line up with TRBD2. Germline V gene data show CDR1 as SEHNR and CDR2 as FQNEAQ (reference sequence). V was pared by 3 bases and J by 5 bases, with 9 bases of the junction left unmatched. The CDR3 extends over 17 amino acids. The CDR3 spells CASSLLGTSGVVETQYF. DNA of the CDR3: TGTGCCAGCAGCTTGCTAGGGACTAGCGGGGTTGTGGAGACCCAGTACTTC. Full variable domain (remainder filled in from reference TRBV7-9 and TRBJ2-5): DTGVSQNPRHKITKRGQNVTFRCDPISEHNRLYWYRQTLGQGPEFLTYFQNEAQLEKSRLLSDRFSAERPKGSFSTLEIQRTEQGDSAMYLCASSLLGTSGVVETQYFGPGTRLLVL.

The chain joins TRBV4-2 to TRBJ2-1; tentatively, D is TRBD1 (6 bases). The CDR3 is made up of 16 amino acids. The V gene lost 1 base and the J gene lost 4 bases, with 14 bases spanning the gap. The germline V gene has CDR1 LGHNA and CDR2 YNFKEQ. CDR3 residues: CASSQAGQNSYNEQFF. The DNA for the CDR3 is TGTGCCAGCAGCCAAGCCGGACAGAACTCGTACAATGAGCAGTTCTTC.

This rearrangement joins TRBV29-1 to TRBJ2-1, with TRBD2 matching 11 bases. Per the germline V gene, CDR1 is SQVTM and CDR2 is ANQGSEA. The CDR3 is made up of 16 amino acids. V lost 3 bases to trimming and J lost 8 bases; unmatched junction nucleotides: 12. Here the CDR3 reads CSVEGLADLYGDEQFF. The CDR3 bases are TGCAGCGTTGAGGGACTAGCGGATCTTTACGGGGATGAGCAGTTCTTC.

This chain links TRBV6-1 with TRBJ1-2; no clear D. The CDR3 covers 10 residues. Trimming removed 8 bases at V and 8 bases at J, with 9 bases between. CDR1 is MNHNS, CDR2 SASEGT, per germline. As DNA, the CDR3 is TGTGCCAGCCGAATTTTGGGCTACACCTTC. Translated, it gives CASRILGYTF.

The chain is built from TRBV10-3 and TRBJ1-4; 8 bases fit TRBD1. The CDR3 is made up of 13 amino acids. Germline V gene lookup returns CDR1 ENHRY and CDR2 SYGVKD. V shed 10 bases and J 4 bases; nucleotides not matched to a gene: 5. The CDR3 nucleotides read TGTGCCACAGGACAGGGTCTTAATGAAAAACTGTTTTTT. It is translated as CATGQGLNEKLFF.

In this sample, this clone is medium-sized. In nucleotides, the CDR3 is TGTGCCAGCAGCAGAGAAAGGGGGGTGAACACTGAAGCTTTCTTT. Translation gives CASSRERGVNTEAFF. The chain uses TRBV11-3 and TRBJ1-1, with D possibly being TRBD1 (6 bases). The V end lost 5 bases, the J end lost 0 bases, and 13 bases lay between the germline ends. Germline CDR1 reads SGHNT; CDR2 reads YENEEA. This CDR3 is 15 amino acids long.

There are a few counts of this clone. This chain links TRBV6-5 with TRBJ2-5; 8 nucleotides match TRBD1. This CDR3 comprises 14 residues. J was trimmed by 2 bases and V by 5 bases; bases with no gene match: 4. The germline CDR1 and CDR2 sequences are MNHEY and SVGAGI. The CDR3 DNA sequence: TGTGCCAGCAGTACTGACAGGGGTCAAGAGACCCAGTACTTC. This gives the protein CASSTDRGQETQYF.

DNA for the CDR3: TGTGCCAGCAGCTCCCAACTAGGCCCGAACTACGAGCAGTACTTC. It specifies CASSSQLGPNYEQYF. The V and J genes are TRBV11-3 and TRBJ2-7, with D perhaps TRBD2 (5 bases). The CDR3 totals 15 residues. The germline gives CDR1 SGHNT, CDR2 YENEEA. Trimming stripped 4 bases from V and 3 bases from J, with 16 bases between. The full variable domain, in which reference TRBV11-3 and TRBJ2-7 provide the parts outside the CDR3, is EAGVVQSPRYKIIEKKQPVAFWCNPISGHNTLYWYLQNLGQGPELLIRYENEEAVDDSQLPKDRFSAERLKGVDSTLKIQPAELGDSAVYLCASSSQLGPNYEQYFGPGTRLTVT.

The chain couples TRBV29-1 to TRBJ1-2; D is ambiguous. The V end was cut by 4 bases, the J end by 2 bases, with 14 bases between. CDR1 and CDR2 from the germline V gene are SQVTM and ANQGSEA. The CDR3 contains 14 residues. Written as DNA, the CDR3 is TGCAGCGTTGTCGTCCCGGAAGGAAACTATGGCTACACCTTC. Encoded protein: CSVVVPEGNYGYTF.

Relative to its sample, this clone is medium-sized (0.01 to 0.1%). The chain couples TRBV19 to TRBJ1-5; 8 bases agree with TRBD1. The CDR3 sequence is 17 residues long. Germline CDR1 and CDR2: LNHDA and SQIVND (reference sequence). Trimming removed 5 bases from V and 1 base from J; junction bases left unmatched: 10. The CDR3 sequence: CASSVSLYRGSNQPQHF. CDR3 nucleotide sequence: TGTGCCAGTAGTGTCAGTCTATACAGGGGGAGCAATCAGCCCCAGCATTTT.

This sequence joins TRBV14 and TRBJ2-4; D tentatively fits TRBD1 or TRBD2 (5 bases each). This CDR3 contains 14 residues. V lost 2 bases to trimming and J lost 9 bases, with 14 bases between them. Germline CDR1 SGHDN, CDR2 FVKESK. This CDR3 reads CASSQWAEGTIQYF. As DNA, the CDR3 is TGTGCCAGCAGCCAATGGGCCGAGGGGACCATTCAGTACTTC.